This entry describes one T cell receptor beta chain. Antigen: not known. The data stem from a study of CD8+CD57+ T cells in acquired aplastic anemia. Study-level background: The average for DNA from sorted CD4+ and CD8+ cells was about 2.9 ug. General study points: Researchers reported that CD8+ Simpson's diversity was not significantly different in patients versus controls. Patients and controls shared under 35 CD8+ CDR3 sequences, highly expressed in patients.

The germline V gene encodes CDR1 ENHRY and CDR2 SYGVKD. This CDR3 has 16 residues. The ends lost 2 bases at V and 3 bases at J; junction bases unmatched: 5. Profiling of TCR beta VDJ combinations and CDR3 sequences used genomic DNA as template. From the reads, TCRdb called clonotypes with MiXCR, one entry per CDR3 protein. Seen here are some 220,000 distinct CDR3 sequences, around 32% observed once, and the top ten hold 0.9% to 1.2%. The sequence came from a human donor in good health, serving as a control. Input material: sorted CD4+, CD8+, or CD8+CD57+ T cells (not recorded which) from PBMCs. V gene TRBV10-3 combines with J gene TRBJ1-5; 9 nucleotides agree with TRBD1. CDR3 in amino acids: CAISEGQGSPNQPQHF. Here the CDR3 DNA reads TGTGCCATCAGTGAGGGACAGGGGTCCCCCAATCAGCCCCAGCATTTT.